Listed here are 13 T cell receptor beta chains from one sample, sequenced in a study of shared clonotypes between healthy human individuals (dated by TCRdb to between 2020 and 2021). CD8 naive samples were obtained by positive selection for CCR7 among CD45RO-negative cells, yielding a CD45RA+CCR7+ population from which TemRA cells were excluded. Library preparation used the immunoSEQ multiplex PCR assay. Not all clones reach the TCRdb copy of this immuneACCESS table, which keeps in-frame sequences only. Checked studies attribute under half of the gap to unresolved V genes and leave the rest unexplained. This sample holds hundreds of thousands of clones; about 90% were observed only once. About 24% of the sample lies in the top ten. The sequencing input was naive CD8+ T cells sorted from blood. Sample cell subset or site, as interpreted from the label and publication: CD45RA+CCR7+. The receptors shown here come from a man younger than 45 in good health.

The chain is built from TRBV15 and TRBJ2-3, with a weak D call TRBD1 (6 bases). Trimming left V 9 bases short and J 0 bases short, with 19 bases between. The CDR3 loop spans 16 amino acids. Germline values: CDR1 LNHNV, CDR2 YYDKDF (reference sequence). The CDR3 bases are TGTGCCACGCTAGAGGGGACATCATCTAGCACAGATACGCAGTATTTT. Its translation: CATLEGTSSSTDTQYF.

This chain links TRBV27 with TRBJ2-5; 7 bases line up with TRBD2. The CDR3 runs 14 residues. Germline V CDR1 and CDR2: MNHEY, SMNVEV (reference sequence). J was trimmed by 5 bases and V by 5 bases; bases with no gene match: 8. CDR3 sequence: CASSREVGLETQYF. CDR3 DNA: TGTGCCAGCAGTCGGGAGGTCGGTCTGGAGACCCAGTACTTC.

In its sample, this clone was seen once. CDR3 region: CASSADNYEQYF. The DNA of the CDR3 is TGTGCCAGCAGCGCTGACAATTACGAGCAGTACTTC. This chain links TRBV7-2 with TRBJ2-7; no definite D call. V gave up 5 bases and J gave up 4 bases, with 9 bases separating them. The length of the CDR3 is 12 residues. The germline V gene has CDR1 SGHTA and CDR2 FQGNSA.

The V gene is TRBV11-2, the J gene TRBJ1-4, with TRBD1 matching 11 bases. The CDR3 totals 17 residues. Germline CDR1 and CDR2: SGHAT and FQNNGV. V lost 5 bases to trimming and J lost 8 bases; unmatched junction nucleotides: 13. In DNA form, the CDR3 reads TGTGCCAGCAGCCCTCAATCCTACCGGGACAGGGGGGAAAAACTGTTTTTT. Translating it yields CASSPQSYRDRGEKLFF.

The rearrangement links TRBV6-6 to TRBJ2-7; D is undetermined. The CDR3 length is 15 residues. V lost 4 bases and J lost 3, with 16 bases in between. Germline CDR1 is MNHNY and CDR2 is SVGAGI (reference sequence). The CDR3 region is CASSSTASRHYEQYF. CDR3 coding DNA: TGTGCCAGCAGTTCCACAGCCAGCCGCCACTACGAGCAGTACTTC.

The chain recombines TRBV10-2 with TRBJ2-7; tentative D call: TRBD1 (5 bases). The CDR3 has 14 residues. Germline CDR1 WSHSY, CDR2 SAAADI. Deletions cut 7 bases from V and 0 bases from J, with 13 bases between. CDR3 sequence: CASKVLGASYEQYF. In DNA, the CDR3 is TGCGCCAGCAAGGTGTTAGGGGCCTCCTACGAGCAGTACTTC.

V gene TRBV13 combines with J gene TRBJ2-3, with TRBD1 as a possible D gene (6 bases). The CDR3 runs 14 residues. The germline CDR1 and CDR2 sequences are PRHDT and FYEKMQ (reference sequence). The CDR3 bases are TGTGCGACCAACTCCGGGACAAACACAGATACGCAGTATTTT. Protein sequence: CATNSGTNTDTQYF.

The chain combines TRBV7-2 with TRBJ2-3, with 7 bases matching TRBD1. CDR3 length: 14 amino acids. The junction had 3 bases not matched to a gene; V was cut back by 1 base and J by 5 bases. CDR1 is SGHTA, CDR2 FQGNSA, per germline. CDR3 in DNA: TGTGCCAGCAGCTTAGTCTACAGGGGAGATACGCAGTATTTT. It codes for CASSLVYRGDTQYF. The variable domain in full, completed from reference TRBV7-2 and TRBJ2-3, reads GAGVSQSPSNKVTEKGKDVELRCDPISGHTALYWYRQSLGQGLEFLIYFQGNSAPDKSGLPSDRFSAERTGGSVSTLTIQRTQQEDSAVYLCASSLVYRGDTQYFGPGTRLTVL.

V usage is TRBV11-2 and J usage is TRBJ2-1, with D uncertain. Per germline, CDR1 SGHAT and CDR2 FQNNGV. Trimming stripped 1 base from V and 4 bases from J, with 11 bases between. This CDR3 is 15 amino acids long. CDR3 DNA sequence: TGTGCCAGCAGCTTAGGCCCCGGCTCGTACAATGAGCAGTTCTTC. It is translated as CASSLGPGSYNEQFF.

The rearrangement uses TRBV29-1 and TRBJ2-7; no clear D gene. CDR1 and CDR2 (germline): SQVTM, ANQGSEA. Trimming took off 2 bases at V and 1 base at J, with 9 bases between the two ends. The CDR3 has 13 amino acids. The CDR3, as DNA: TGCAGCGTTGAATCGGCAGGTTCCTACGAGCAGTACTTC. This translates into CSVESAGSYEQYF.

This clone appeared once. The CDR3 reads CASSLVGGQGNYGYTF. The CDR3 bases are TGTGCCAGCAGCTTAGTCGGGGGACAGGGCAACTATGGCTACACCTTC. This rearrangement joins TRBV7-3 to TRBJ1-2; TRBD1 matches 9 bases. V lost 2 bases and J lost 2; bases outside the gene matches: 6. Germline V gene sequence: CDR1 SGHTA, CDR2 FQGTGA. The CDR3 totals 16 residues. Full variable domain (outside the CDR3, taken from reference TRBV7-3 and TRBJ1-2): GAGVSQTPSNKVTEKGKYVELRCDPISGHTALYWYRQSLGQGPEFLIYFQGTGAADDSGLPNDRFFAVRPEGSVSTLKIQRTERGDSAVYLCASSLVGGQGNYGYTFGSGTRLTVV.

The gene calls are TRBV27 and TRBJ2-3; the match to TRBD2 covers 11 bases. The CDR3 runs 21 residues. Germline assignment: CDR1 MNHEY and CDR2 SMNVEV (reference sequence). With 6 bases clipped from V and 2 bases from J, the junction kept 22 bases outside the gene matches. The DNA for the CDR3 is TGTGCCAGCAGACCCCACGTAGGACTAGCGGGCCCATTGGGAACCACAGATACGCAGTATTTT. Translating it yields CASRPHVGLAGPLGTTDTQYF.

The rearrangement uses TRBV27 and TRBJ1-1; possibly TRBD1 for D (5 bases). The CDR3 has 13 amino acids. Germline V CDR1 and CDR2: MNHEY, SMNVEV (reference sequence). Trimming removed 5 bases at V and 4 bases at J, with 11 bases between. As DNA, the CDR3 is TGTGCCAGCAGTGTTCAGGGATCCACTGAAGCTTTCTTT. Protein product: CASSVQGSTEAFF.